This T cell receptor (beta chain) was sequenced in a study of T cells after yellow fever vaccination. Study conclusions and caveats: Clones from primary vaccination mostly reappeared after the booster (96% CD4, approximately 88% CD8). The CD4 and CD8 compartments had a small share of their clonotypes in common. Abundant clonotypes from the bulk population could have been carried over as contaminants into FACS-sorted repertoires.

The 5'RACE template-switching step produced TCR cDNA and added a universal primer site and UMIs. TCRdb re-called the 5' RACE reads with MiXCR, one entry per CDR3 protein. This table holds 350,000 to 550,000 distinct CDR3 sequences, approximately 19% found once. This clonotype turned up a few times. Its antigen is as yet unknown. Germline values: CDR1 SGHDT, CDR2 YYEEEE. This CDR3 is built from 12 residues. Between the trimmed V and J ends, which lost 4 bases and 10 bases, there was a span of 12 bases. This chain uses TRBV5-6 with TRBJ1-5; a possible D gene is TRBD1 (5 bases). The sequenced sample was PBMCs, obtained before the yellow fever booster vaccination. The source is a man between 18 and 29 years old who received the YFV17D yellow fever vaccine. CDR3 in DNA: TGTGCCAGCAGCCAGGGACCGATTCCCCAGCATTTT. It translates to CASSQGPIPQHF.